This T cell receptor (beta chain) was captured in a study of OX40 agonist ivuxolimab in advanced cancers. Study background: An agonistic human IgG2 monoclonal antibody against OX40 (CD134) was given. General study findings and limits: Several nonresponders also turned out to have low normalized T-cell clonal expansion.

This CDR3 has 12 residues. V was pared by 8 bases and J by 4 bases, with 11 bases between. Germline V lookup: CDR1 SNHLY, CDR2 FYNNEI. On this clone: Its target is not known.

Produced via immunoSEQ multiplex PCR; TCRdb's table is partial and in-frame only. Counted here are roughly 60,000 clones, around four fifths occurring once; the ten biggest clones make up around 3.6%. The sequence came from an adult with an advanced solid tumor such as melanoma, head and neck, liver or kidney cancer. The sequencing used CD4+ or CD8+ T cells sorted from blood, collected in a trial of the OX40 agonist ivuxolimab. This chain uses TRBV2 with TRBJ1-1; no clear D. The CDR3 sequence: CASSRVRTEAFF. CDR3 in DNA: TGTGCCAGCTCGCGGGTGCGCACTGAAGCTTTCTTT.